Listed here are 15 T cell receptor beta chains from one sample, sequenced in a study of T cell repertoires in cytomegalovirus infection. TCRdb re-derived calls from the reads in MiXCR, one entry per CDR3 protein. The sample yields about 260,000 distinct CDR3 sequences, approximately 14% seen once. The material sequenced was PBMCs. These receptors were obtained from a human donor in good health (CMV status not recorded). Some clones in this sample may be carry-over from other donors' samples.

This clonotype was picked up many times. The V call is TRBV7-9, the J call TRBJ2-7; tentatively, D is TRBD1 (6 bases). The CDR3 spans 15 residues. The germline V gene has CDR1 SEHNR and CDR2 FQNEAQ (reference sequence). Between the trimmed V and J ends, which lost 5 bases and 0 bases, there was a span of 14 bases. CDR3 residues: CASSPRDTSSYEQYF. The CDR3, as DNA: TGTGCCAGCAGCCCGAGGGACACCAGCTCCTACGAGCAGTACTTC.

Ten or more counts support this clonotype. J is TRBJ1-5 and V is TRBV12-3 or TRBV12-4; D unclear. The CDR3 loop spans 11 amino acids. V was trimmed by 6 bases and J by 5 bases, leaving 5 bases between them. The CDR3 protein is CASSRDQPQHF. The CDR3 nucleotides read TGTGCCAGCAGCCGGGATCAGCCCCAGCATTTT.

The chain recombines TRBV25-1 with TRBJ1-1; D perhaps matches TRBD1 (5 bases). Deletions cut 1 base from V and 0 bases from J, with 9 bases between. There are 15 residues in the CDR3. Germline V gives CDR1 MGHDK, CDR2 SYGVNS. The CDR3 protein is CASSEWRGVNTEAFF. In DNA, the CDR3 is TGTGCCAGCAGTGAATGGAGGGGAGTGAACACTGAAGCTTTCTTT. The variable domain in full, with the rest retrieved from reference TRBV25-1 and TRBJ1-1, is EADIYQTPRYLVIGTGKKITLECSQTMGHDKMYWYQQDPGMELHLIHYSYGVNSTEKGDLSSESTVSRIRTEHFPLTLESARPSHTSQYLCASSEWRGVNTEAFFGQGTRLTVV.

This clonotype showed up just a few times. This sequence joins TRBV29-1 and TRBJ2-2; D unclear. The V gene lost 4 bases and the J gene lost 1 base, with 10 bases spanning the gap. This CDR3 spans 14 amino acids. CDR1 is SQVTM, CDR2 ANQGSEA, per germline. The DNA for the CDR3 is TGCAGCGTTGGATCTAGGGTGAACACCGGGGAGCTGTTTTTT. Translating gives CSVGSRVNTGELFF.

In its sample, this clonotype was seen a few times. The chain carries TRBV4-2 and TRBJ1-4; D call uncertain. With 2 bases removed from V and 0 bases from J, the gap between germline ends came to 4 bases. This CDR3 is built from 14 residues. The germline CDR1 and CDR2 sequences are LGHNA and YNFKEQ. Here the CDR3 reads CASSQPATNEKLFF. CDR3 in DNA: TGTGCCAGCAGCCAACCCGCAACTAATGAAAAACTGTTTTTT.

This clonotype was found a few times. V usage is TRBV10-3 and J usage is TRBJ1-2, with D tentatively TRBD1 (5 bases). Trimming took off 7 bases at V and 1 base at J, with 7 bases between the two ends. The CDR3 spans 12 residues. CDR1 and CDR2 (germline): ENHRY, SYGVKD. This CDR3 reads CAIKDSNYGYTF. The CDR3 DNA follows: TGTGCCATCAAAGACAGTAACTATGGCTACACCTTC.

This clonotype was observed a few times. The chain's CDR3 is CASSLDRLYEQYF. CDR3 nucleotides: TGCGCCAGCAGCTTAGACAGACTCTACGAGCAGTACTTC. The V gene is TRBV5-1, the J gene TRBJ2-7, with TRBD1 as a possible D gene (5 bases). Trimming shortened V by 2 bases and J by 3 bases, and 9 bases separated the two germline ends. This CDR3 comprises 13 residues. Germline-derived CDR1 and CDR2 are SGHRS and YFSETQ. Full variable domain (remainder filled in from reference TRBV5-1 and TRBJ2-7): KAGVTQTPRYLIKTRGQQVTLSCSPISGHRSVSWYQQTPGQGLQFLFEYFSETQRNKGNFPGRFSGRQFSNSRSEMNVSTLELGDSALYLCASSLDRLYEQYFGPGTRLTVT.

This clonotype was seen repeatedly, ten times or more. The gene calls are TRBV7-3 and TRBJ1-1; D ambiguous. V lost 5 bases and J 1 base, leaving 8 bases between the germline ends. The CDR3 loop spans 13 amino acids. Germline CDR1 SGHTA, CDR2 FQGTGA. The CDR3 DNA sequence: TGTGCCAGCAGCCAGACAACGAACACTGAAGCTTTCTTT. Protein: CASSQTTNTEAFF. Complete variable domain (other parts from reference TRBV7-3 and TRBJ1-1): GAGVSQTPSNKVTEKGKYVELRCDPISGHTALYWYRQSLGQGPEFLIYFQGTGAADDSGLPNDRFFAVRPEGSVSTLKIQRTERGDSAVYLCASSQTTNTEAFFGQGTRLTVV.

This clonotype has ten or more counts. The rearrangement links TRBV7-2 to TRBJ1-2; D is unresolved. This CDR3 has 13 residues. Germline V lookup: CDR1 SGHTA, CDR2 FQGNSA. Trimming removed 7 bases at V and 7 bases at J, with 16 bases between. DNA of the CDR3: TGTGCCAGCATTCCCTCCTTTTCCAGTGGCTACACCTTC. This sequence encodes CASIPSFSSGYTF.

The chain is built from TRBV24-1 and TRBJ1-5; 10 nucleotides line up with TRBD1. Germline loops: CDR1 KGHDR, CDR2 SFDVKD. The J segment lost 4 bases and the V segment lost 4 bases, leaving 6 bases of the junction unmatched. This CDR3 has 16 amino acids. The chain's CDR3 is CATSDRDRGSNQPQHF. As DNA, the CDR3 is TGTGCCACCAGTGACAGGGACAGGGGAAGTAATCAGCCCCAGCATTTT.

V gene TRBV7-2 combines with J gene TRBJ1-3; D gene ambiguous. V lost 2 bases to trimming and J lost 3 bases, with 11 bases between them. In germline, CDR1 is SGHTA, CDR2 FQGNSA. The CDR3 is 15 residues long. The CDR3 DNA reads as TGTGCCAGCAGCTTAAACACCCTCGGTGGAAACACCATATATTTT. The encoded protein is CASSLNTLGGNTIYF.

The chain is built from TRBV6-2 or TRBV6-3 and TRBJ1-5, with a possible D match to TRBD1 (5 bases). V lost 5 bases, J lost 11 bases, and 10 bases lay in between. Germline V CDR1 and CDR2: MNHEY, SVGEGT. CDR3 length: 11 amino acids. The CDR3, as DNA: TGTGCCAGCAGTAACGGGGGGGCCCAGCATTTT. Protein product: CASSNGGAQHF.

With respect to this clonotype: This may stem from a read error, because a much larger clone lies one nucleotide away. Because the CDR3 is missing its conserved closing phenylalanine or tryptophan, this is likely a read error. The CDR3 reads CASSPRQSTEAFS. The CDR3 nucleotides are TGTGCCAGCAGCCCCCGACAGTCCACTGAAGCTTTCTCT. The chain joins TRBV7-2 to TRBJ1-1; a weak D match, TRBD1 (5 bases). Trimming left V 5 bases short and J 4 bases short, with 11 bases between. Looked up from germline, CDR1 is SGHTA and CDR2 is FQGNSA. CDR3 length: 13 residues.

This rearrangement joins TRBV19 to TRBJ1-4; maybe TRBD1 (6 bases). The CDR3 contains 13 residues. V was clipped by 9 bases and J by 3 bases, with 11 bases between them. Germline values: CDR1 LNHDA, CDR2 SQIVND (reference sequence). The CDR3 sequence: CASTWTANEKLFF. The CDR3 bases are TGTGCCAGCACCTGGACAGCTAATGAAAAACTGTTTTTT.

This clonotype was picked up many times. The chain carries TRBV19 and TRBJ2-3; 7 nucleotides align to TRBD2. The J segment lost 6 bases and the V segment lost 5 bases, leaving 14 bases of the junction unmatched. CDR1 and CDR2 from the germline V gene are LNHDA and SQIVND (reference sequence). This CDR3 region has 16 residues. CDR3 region: CASSSPGTTGSDTQYF. The CDR3 nucleotides are TGTGCCAGTAGTTCGCCCGGGACTACCGGGAGCGATACGCAGTATTTT.